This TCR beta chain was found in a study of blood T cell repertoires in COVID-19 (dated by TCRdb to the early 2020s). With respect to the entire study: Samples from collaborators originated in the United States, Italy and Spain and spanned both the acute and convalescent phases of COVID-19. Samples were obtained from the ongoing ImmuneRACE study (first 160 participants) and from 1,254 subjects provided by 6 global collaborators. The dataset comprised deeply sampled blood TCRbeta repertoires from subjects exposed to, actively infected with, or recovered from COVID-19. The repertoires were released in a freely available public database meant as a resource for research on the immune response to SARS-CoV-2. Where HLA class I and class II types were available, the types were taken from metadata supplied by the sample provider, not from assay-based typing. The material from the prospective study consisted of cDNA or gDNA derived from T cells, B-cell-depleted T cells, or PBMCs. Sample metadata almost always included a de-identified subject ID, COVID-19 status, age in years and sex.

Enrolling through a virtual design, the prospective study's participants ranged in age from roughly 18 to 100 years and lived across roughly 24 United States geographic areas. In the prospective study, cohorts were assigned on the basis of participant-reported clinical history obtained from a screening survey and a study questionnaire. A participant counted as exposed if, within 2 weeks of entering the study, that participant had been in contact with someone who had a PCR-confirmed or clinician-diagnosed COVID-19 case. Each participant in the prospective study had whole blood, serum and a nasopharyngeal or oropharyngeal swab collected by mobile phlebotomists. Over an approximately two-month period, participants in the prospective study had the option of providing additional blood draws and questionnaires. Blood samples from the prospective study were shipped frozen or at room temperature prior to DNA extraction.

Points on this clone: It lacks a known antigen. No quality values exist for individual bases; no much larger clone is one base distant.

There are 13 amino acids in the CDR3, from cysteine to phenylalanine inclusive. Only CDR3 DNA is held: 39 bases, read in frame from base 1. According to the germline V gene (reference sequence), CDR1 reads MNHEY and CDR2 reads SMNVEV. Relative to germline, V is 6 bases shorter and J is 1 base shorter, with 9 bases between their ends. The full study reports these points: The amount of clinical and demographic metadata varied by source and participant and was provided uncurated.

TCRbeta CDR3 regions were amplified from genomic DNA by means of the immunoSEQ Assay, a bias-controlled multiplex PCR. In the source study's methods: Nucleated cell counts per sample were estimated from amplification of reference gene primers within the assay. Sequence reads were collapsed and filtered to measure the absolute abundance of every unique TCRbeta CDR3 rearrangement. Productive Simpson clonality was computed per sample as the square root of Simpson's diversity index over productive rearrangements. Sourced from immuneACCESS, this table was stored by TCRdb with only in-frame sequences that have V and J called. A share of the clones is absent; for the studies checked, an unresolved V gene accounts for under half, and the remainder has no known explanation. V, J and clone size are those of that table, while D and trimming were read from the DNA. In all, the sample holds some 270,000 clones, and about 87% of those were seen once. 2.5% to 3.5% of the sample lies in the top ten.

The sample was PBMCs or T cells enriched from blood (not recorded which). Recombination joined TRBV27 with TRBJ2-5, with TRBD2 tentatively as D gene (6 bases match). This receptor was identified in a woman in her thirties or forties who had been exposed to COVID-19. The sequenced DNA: TGTGCCAGCAGGCCGGGACTCCAAGAGACCCAGTACTTC. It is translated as CASRPGLQETQYF.